The following is a T cell receptor (beta chain) sequence with its context. Its target is unknown. The data derive from a study of cytomegalovirus exposure and HLA in healthy donors. Study-level results: Among TCR beta chains, those listed as cytomegalovirus-associated numbered more than 150. In a later analysis, a missense DCLRE1C variant was linked to TCR beta V- and J-gene trimming.

Both 60 Vbeta primers and 13 Jbeta primers went into the PCR. The repertoire was sequenced with immunoSEQ multiplex PCR; TCRdb's copy has only in-frame clones and lacks some. The repertoire table contains 220,000 or so clones. Germline CDR1 and CDR2: SNHLY and FYNNEI. The V segment lost 3 bases and the J segment 5 bases; nucleotides outside the gene matches: 5. CDR3 length: 15 residues. Sequenced: PBMCs. This TCR came from a girl under 10 years old in good health and CMV-seropositive. The chain employs TRBV2 and TRBJ2-3; 10 bases align to TRBD2. The CDR3 DNA follows: TGTGCCAGCAGTGATCTAGCGGGAGTAAGAGATACGCAGTATTTT. Amino acid sequence: CASSDLAGVRDTQYF.